This TCR beta chain was retrieved from a study of blood T cell repertoires in COVID-19 (dated by TCRdb to between 2020 and 2021). In terms of the full investigation: Collaborator samples came from the United States, Italy and Spain and covered acute and convalescent phases of COVID-19. The material from the prospective study consisted of cDNA or gDNA derived from T cells, B-cell-depleted T cells, or PBMCs. Deeply sampled blood TCRbeta repertoires from subjects exposed to, actively infected with, or recovered from COVID-19 were included in the dataset. A freely available public database, intended as a resource for researchers studying the immune response to SARS-CoV-2, is where the repertoires were released. Samples came from the ongoing ImmuneRACE study (first 160 participants) plus 1,254 subjects from 6 global collaborators. The sample metadata nearly always contained a de-identified subject ID, COVID-19 status, age in years and sex. HLA class I and class II types, where available, came from metadata supplied by the sample provider rather than from assay-based typing. General conclusions and limits of the study: How much clinical and demographic metadata was included differed by source and by participant, and the metadata was provided uncurated.

Whole blood was collected in K2EDTA tubes by collaborating institutions according to the institutions' own protocols. For TCRbeta analysis, collaborators shipped samples as frozen whole blood, isolated PBMCs, or DNA extracted from either of those sample types. Concerning this clone: The antigen this receptor binds is unknown. Base qualities were left out, and no much larger clone turns up one base away.

TCRbeta CDR3 regions were amplified from genomic DNA using the immunoSEQ Assay, a bias-controlled multiplex PCR. From the authors' description of their analysis: The number of nucleated cells in each sample was estimated by amplification of reference gene primers within the assay. To quantify the absolute abundance of each unique TCRbeta CDR3 rearrangement, sequence reads were collapsed and filtered. Productive Simpson clonality was computed per sample as the square root of Simpson's diversity index over productive rearrangements. TCRdb took this table from immuneACCESS and kept in-frame rearrangements with V and J called. Such tables lack part of the clones; where checked against another copy, unresolved V genes explain under half of the gap, and the rest is unexplained. Clone size and the V and J calls come from that table; the DNA yielded D and trimming. Within this sample are about 76,000 clones, with around 87% of them counted one time only. The ten largest clonotypes hold 29% of the sample.

Material: peripheral blood. The origin of this receptor is a woman of 80 years or more with active or convalescent COVID-19.

The nucleotide sequence is TGTGCCAGCAGCTTAGGTCGCATGACAGATTATAACTATGGCTACACCTTC. Protein translation: CASSLGRMTDYNYGYTF. This chain joins TRBV7-2 to TRBJ1-2, with TRBD1 perhaps the D gene, on 5 matching bases. Sequences SGHTA (CDR1) and FQGNSA (CDR2) are obtained from the germline V gene. V and J lose 1 base and 1 base, and a span of 16 bases separates them. The CDR3 contains 17 residues, cysteine and phenylalanine counted. Only the CDR3 region is kept as DNA, spanning 51 bases read in frame from base 1.